This TCR beta chain originates from a study of blood T cell repertoires in COVID-19. Study as a whole: Material from acute and convalescent COVID-19 was sourced from the United States, Italy and Spain.

Assay used: immunoSEQ multiplex PCR; TCRdb lists only in-frame clones, some missing. Among roughly 190,000 clones listed, around 79% were seen once. The CDR3 is made up of 16 amino acids. The ends lost 3 bases at V and 3 bases at J; junction bases unmatched: 3. From germline, CDR1 is SGHAT and CDR2 FQNNGV. Material for sequencing was peripheral blood. The chain employs TRBV11-2 and TRBJ2-6; 9 positions match TRBD1. This clonotype was obtained from a woman aged 45-59 years with acute or convalescent COVID-19. This CDR3 reads CASSFGTGSGANVLTF. The CDR3 coding sequence is TGTGCCAGCAGCTTTGGGACAGGGAGTGGGGCCAACGTCCTGACTTTC.